The clone carrying this T cell receptor (beta chain) was observed a few times. Its antigen remains unknown. Separate cDNA molecules each had unique molecular identifiers attached to them. One entry per CDR3 protein, called by TCRdb with MiXCR from the 5' RACE reads. The sample comprises about 89,000 distinct CDR3 sequences, over 15% of which are singletons, and around 4.9% rests with the top ten. This record belongs to a study of early T cells in non-severe SARS-CoV-2 infection. General study points: VDJdb matches were skewed toward anti-spike CD8 T cell responses.

With 5 bases removed from V and 9 bases from J, the gap between germline ends came to 11 bases. Germline V CDR1 and CDR2: SGHVS, FNYEAQ. CDR3 length equals 12 residues. This TCR came from an adult who was a healthcare worker with PCR-confirmed SARS-CoV-2 infection or an uninfected control (not recorded which). The source was whole blood, collected at baseline. V usage is TRBV7-6 and J usage is TRBJ2-1; no clear D gene. This CDR3 reads CASSPSSSEQFF. CDR3 sequence (DNA): TGTGCCAGCAGCCCAAGTTCAAGTGAGCAGTTCTTC.